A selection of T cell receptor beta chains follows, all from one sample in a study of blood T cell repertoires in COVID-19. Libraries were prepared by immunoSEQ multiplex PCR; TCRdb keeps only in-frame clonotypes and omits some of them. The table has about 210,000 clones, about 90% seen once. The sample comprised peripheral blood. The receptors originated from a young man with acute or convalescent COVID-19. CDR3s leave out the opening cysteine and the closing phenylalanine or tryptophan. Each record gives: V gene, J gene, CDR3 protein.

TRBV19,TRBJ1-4,ASSMTGQYNEKLF
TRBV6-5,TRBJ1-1,ASSSGNTEAF
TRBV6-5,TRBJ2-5,ASSYSRRRETQY
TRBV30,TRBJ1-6,AWSGQGRSPLH
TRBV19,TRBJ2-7,ASSSDRDRAYEQY
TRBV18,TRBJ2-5,ASSKRGGQETQY
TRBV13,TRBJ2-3,ASSPGGFSTDTQY
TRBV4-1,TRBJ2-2,ASSQDRSGFTGELF
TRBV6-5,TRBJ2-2,ASSYSPGGGTGELF
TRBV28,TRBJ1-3,ASSLTAGNTIY
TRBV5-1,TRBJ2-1,ASSLEGAGTRPGEQF
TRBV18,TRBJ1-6,ASSPGHNSPLH
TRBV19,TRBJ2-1,ASSIVTNNEQF
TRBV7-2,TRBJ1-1,ASSPGWTGQVMNTEAF
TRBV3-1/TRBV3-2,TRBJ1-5,ATSTGSNQPQH
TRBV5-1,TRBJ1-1,ASSTTRGYGEAF
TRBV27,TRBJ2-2,ASSLFSRGGTGELF
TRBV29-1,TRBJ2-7,SVQRGAGTGDYEQY
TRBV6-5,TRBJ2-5,ASSRPQETQY
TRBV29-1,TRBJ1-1,SVANMNTEAF
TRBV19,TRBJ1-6,ASSKGSSYNSPLH
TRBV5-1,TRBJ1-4,ASSLEGGREKLF
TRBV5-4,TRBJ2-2,ASAGVGELF
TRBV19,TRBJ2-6,ASSIKPGVTGANVLT